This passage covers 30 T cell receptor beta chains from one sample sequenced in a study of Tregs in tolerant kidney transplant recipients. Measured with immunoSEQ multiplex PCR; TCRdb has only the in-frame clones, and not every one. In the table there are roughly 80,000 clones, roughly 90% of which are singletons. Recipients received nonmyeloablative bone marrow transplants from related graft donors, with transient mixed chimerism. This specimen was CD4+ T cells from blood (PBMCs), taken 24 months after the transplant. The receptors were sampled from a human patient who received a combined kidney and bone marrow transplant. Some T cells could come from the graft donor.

The CDR3 DNA sequence: TGTGCCAGCAGCTTAAGACTAGACAACTACGAGCAGTACTTC. Its protein is CASSLRLDNYEQYF. The J gene is TRBJ2-5, the V gene TRBV9; TRBD2 is a possible D gene (6 bases). The J call may be wrong; the DNA end is better matched by TRBJ2-7. Looked up from germline, CDR1 is SGDLS and CDR2 is YYNGEE. This CDR3 has 14 amino acids.

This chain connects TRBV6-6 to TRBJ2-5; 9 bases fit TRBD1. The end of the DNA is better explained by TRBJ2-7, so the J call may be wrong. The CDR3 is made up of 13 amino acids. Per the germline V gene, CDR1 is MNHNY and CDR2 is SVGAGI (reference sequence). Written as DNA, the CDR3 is TGTGCCAGCAGCCGGGACAGGGTATACGAGCAGTACTTC. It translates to CASSRDRVYEQYF.

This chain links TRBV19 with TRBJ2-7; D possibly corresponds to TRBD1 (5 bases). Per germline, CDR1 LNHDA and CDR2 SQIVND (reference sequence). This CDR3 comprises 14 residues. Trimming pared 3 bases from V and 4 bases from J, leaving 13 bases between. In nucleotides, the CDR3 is TGTGCCAGTAGTATCTCAGGGAAGATATACGAGCAGTACTTC. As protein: CASSISGKIYEQYF.

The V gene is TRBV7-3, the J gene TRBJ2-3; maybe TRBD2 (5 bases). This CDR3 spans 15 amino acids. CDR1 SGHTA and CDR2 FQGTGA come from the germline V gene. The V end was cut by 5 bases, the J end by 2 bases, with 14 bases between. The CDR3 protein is CASSPSGVHTDTQYF. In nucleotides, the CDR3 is TGTGCCAGCAGCCCCTCCGGGGTGCACACAGATACGCAGTATTTT.

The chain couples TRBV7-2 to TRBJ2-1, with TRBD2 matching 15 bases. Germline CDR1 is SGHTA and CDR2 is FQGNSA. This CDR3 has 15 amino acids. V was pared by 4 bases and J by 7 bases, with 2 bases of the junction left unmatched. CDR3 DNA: TGTGCCAGCAGCTGGACTAGCGGGGGGGGGAATGAGCAGTTCTTC. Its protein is CASSWTSGGGNEQFF.

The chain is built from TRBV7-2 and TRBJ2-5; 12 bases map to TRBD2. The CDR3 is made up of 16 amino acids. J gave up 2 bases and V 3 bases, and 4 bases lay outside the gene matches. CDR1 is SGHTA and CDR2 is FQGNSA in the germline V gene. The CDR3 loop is CASSLGLAGIQETQYF. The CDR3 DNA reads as TGTGCCAGCAGCTTGGGACTAGCGGGTATACAAGAGACCCAGTACTTC.

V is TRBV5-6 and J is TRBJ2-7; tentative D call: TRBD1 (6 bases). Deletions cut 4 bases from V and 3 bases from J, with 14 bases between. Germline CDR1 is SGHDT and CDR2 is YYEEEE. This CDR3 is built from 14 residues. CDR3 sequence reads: CASSPRTAHYEQYF. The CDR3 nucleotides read TGTGCCAGCAGCCCGAGGACAGCACACTACGAGCAGTACTTC. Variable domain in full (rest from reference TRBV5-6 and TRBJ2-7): DAGVTQSPTHLIKTRGQQVTLRCSPKSGHDTVSWYQQALGQGPQFIFQYYEEEERQRGNFPDRFSGHQFPNYSSELNVNALLLGDSALYLCASSPRTAHYEQYFGPGTRLTVT.

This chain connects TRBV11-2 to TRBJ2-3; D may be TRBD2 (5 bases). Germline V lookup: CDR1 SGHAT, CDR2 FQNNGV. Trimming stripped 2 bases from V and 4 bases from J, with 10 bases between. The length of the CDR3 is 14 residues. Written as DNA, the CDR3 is TGTGCCAGCAGCTTAACCACCGGGGCAGATACGCAGTATTTT. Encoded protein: CASSLTTGADTQYF.

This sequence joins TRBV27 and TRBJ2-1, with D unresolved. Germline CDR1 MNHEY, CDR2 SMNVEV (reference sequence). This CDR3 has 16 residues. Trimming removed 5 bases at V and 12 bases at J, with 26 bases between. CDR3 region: CASSPLYTLPIVVQFF. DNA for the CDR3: TGTGCCAGCAGTCCCTTATATACCTTGCCCATAGTAGTGCAGTTCTTC.

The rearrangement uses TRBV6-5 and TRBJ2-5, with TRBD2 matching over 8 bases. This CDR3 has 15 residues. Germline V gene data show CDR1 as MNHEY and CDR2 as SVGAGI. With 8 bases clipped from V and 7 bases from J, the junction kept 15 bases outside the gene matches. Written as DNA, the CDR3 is TGTGCCAGCGGAGTGGGCCGGACTAGCCAGGGGACCCAGTACTTC. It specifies CASGVGRTSQGTQYF.

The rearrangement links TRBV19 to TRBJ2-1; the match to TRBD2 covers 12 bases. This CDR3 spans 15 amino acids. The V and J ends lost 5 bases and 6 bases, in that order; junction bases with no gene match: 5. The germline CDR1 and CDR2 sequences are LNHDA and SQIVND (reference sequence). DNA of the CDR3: TGTGCCAGTAGTCCGGGACTAGCGGGCATCAATGAGCAGTTCTTC. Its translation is CASSPGLAGINEQFF.

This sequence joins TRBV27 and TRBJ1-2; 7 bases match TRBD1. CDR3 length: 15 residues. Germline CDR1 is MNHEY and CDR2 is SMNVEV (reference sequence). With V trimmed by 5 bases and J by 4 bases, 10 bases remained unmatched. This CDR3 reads CASSPTSRGTYGYTF. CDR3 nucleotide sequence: TGTGCCAGCAGTCCTACGAGCAGGGGGACCTATGGCTACACCTTC.

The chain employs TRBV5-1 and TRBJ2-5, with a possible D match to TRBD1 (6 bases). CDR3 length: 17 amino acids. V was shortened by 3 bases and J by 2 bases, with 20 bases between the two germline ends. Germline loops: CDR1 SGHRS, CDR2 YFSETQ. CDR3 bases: TGCGCCAGCAGCTCTGACCGTGCGGGTGGGACACAAGAGACCCAGTACTTC. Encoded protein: CASSSDRAGGTQETQYF. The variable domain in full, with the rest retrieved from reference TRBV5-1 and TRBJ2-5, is KAGVTQTPRYLIKTRGQQVTLSCSPISGHRSVSWYQQTPGQGLQFLFEYFSETQRNKGNFPGRFSGRQFSNSRSEMNVSTLELGDSALYLCASSSDRAGGTQETQYFGPGTRLLVL.

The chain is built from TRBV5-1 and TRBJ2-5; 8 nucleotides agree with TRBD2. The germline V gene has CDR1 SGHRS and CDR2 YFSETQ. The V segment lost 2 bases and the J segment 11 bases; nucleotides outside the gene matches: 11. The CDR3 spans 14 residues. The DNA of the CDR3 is TGCGCCAGCAGCTTTGAGACTAGCGCCTCGGAGCAGTACTTC. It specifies CASSFETSASEQYF.

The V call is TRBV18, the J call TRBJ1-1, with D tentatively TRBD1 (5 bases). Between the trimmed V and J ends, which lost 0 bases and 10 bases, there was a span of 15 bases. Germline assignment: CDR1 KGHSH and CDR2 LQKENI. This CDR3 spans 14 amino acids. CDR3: CASSPPRGVAGAFF. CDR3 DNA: TGTGCCAGCTCACCACCGCGGGGGGTAGCGGGAGCTTTCTTT.

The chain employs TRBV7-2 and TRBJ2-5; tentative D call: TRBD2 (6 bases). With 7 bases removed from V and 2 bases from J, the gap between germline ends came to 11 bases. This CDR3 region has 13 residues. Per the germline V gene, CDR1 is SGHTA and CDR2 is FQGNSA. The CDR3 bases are TGTGCCAGCACAGGACTACAACAAGAGACCCAGTACTTC. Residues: CASTGLQQETQYF.

CDR3 residues: CASSPPRGGNTEAFF. For the CDR3, the DNA is TGTGCCAGCTCACCACCTCGGGGGGGGAACACTGAAGCTTTCTTT. The rearrangement links TRBV18 to TRBJ1-1; D may be TRBD1 (5 bases). Germline CDR1 is KGHSH and CDR2 is LQKENI. Trimming removed 0 bases from V and 1 base from J, with 9 bases in between. The CDR3 is 15 residues long.

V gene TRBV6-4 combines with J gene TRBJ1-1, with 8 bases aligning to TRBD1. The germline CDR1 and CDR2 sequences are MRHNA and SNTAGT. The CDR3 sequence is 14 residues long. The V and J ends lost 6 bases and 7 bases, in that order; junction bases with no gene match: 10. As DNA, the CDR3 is TGTGCCAGCAGGAGGGACAGGTTCATTCTTGAAGCTTTCTTT. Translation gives CASRRDRFILEAFF.

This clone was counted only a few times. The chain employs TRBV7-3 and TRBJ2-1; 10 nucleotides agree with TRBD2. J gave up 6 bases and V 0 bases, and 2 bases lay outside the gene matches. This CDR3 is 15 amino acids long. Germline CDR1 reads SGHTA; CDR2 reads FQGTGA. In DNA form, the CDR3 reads TGTGCCAGCAGCTTAACACTAGCGGGGACCAATGAGCAGTTCTTC. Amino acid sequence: CASSLTLAGTNEQFF.

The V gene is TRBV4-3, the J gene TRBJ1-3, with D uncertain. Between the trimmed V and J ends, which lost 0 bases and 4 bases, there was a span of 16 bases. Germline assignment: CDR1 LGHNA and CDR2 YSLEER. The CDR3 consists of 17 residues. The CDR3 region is CASSQENDMGAGNTIYF. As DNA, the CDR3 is TGCGCCAGCAGCCAAGAGAATGATATGGGCGCCGGAAACACCATATATTTT.

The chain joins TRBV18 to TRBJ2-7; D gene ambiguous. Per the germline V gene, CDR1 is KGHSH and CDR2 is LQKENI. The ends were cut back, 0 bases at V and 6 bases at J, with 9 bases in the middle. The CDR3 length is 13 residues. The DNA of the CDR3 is TGTGCCAGCTCACCACCGGCCGGGTTCGAGCAGTACTTC. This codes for CASSPPAGFEQYF.

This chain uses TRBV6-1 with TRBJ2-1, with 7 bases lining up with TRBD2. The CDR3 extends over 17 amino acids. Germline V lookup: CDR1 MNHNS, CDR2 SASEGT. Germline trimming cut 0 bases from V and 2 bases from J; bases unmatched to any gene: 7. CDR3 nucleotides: TGTGCCAGCAGTGAAGCGCTCAAGCGGGGCGCCTACAATGAGCAGTTCTTC. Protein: CASSEALKRGAYNEQFF.

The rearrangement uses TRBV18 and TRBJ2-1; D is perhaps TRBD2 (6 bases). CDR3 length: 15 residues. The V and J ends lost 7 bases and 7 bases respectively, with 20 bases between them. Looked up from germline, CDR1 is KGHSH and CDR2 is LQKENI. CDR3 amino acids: CASLRGSITENEQFF. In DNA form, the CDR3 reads TGTGCCAGCTTACGGGGGAGCATCACGGAAAATGAGCAGTTCTTC.

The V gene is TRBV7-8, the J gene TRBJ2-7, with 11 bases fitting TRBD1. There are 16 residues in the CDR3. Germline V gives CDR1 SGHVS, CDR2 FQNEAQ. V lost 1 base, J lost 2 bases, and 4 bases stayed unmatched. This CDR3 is CASSLVRDRGTYEQYF. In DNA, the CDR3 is TGTGCCAGCAGCTTAGTGAGGGACAGGGGGACCTACGAGCAGTACTTC.

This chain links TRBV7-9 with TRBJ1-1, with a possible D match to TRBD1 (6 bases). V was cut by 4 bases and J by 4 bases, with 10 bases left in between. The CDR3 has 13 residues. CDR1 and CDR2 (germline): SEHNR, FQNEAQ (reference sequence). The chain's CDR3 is CASSSQGSTEAFF. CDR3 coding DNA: TGTGCCAGCAGCTCCCAGGGGAGCACTGAAGCTTTCTTT.

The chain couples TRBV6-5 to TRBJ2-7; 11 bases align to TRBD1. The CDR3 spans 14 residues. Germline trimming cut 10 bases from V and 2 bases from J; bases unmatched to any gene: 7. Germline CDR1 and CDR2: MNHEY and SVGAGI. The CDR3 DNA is TGTGCCACTATACGGGACAGGGGGGCCTACGAGCAGTACTTC. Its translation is CATIRDRGAYEQYF.

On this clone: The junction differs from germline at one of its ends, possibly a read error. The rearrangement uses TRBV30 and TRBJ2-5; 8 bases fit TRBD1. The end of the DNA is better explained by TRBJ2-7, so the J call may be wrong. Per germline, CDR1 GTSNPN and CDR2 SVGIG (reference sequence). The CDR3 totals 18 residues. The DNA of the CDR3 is TGTGCCTGGAATTTCGGACAGGGTTCACGCTCGAGCTCCCACGAGCAGTACTTC. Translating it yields CAWNFGQGSRSSSHEQYF.

The CDR3 spells CASSIRPPQVGSYEQYF. The DNA for the CDR3 is TGTGCCAGTAGTATAAGGCCTCCCCAGGTAGGTTCCTACGAGCAGTACTTC. The rearrangement uses TRBV19 and TRBJ2-5; no definite D call. The J call may be wrong; the DNA end is better matched by TRBJ2-7. This CDR3 is 17 amino acids long. Looked up from germline, CDR1 is LNHDA and CDR2 is SQIVND (reference sequence).

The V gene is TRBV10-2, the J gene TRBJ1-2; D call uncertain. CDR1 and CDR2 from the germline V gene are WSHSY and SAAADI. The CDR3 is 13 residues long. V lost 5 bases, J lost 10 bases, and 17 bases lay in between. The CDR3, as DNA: TGCGCCAGCAGTATCCCTCCGGGTACCAACTACACCTTC. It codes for CASSIPPGTNYTF.

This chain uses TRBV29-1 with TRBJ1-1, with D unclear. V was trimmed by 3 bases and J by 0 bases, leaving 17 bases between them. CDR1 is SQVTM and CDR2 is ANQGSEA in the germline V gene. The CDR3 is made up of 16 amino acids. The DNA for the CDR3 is TGCAGCGTTGAGGTTCAACGCAGTCTCATGAACACTGAAGCTTTCTTT. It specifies CSVEVQRSLMNTEAFF.